The 25 T cell receptor beta chains listed next were all sequenced from one sample in a study of T cells in localized non-small cell lung cancer. The assay was immunoSEQ multiplex PCR, and TCRdb's table has in-frame clones only and misses some. The table includes roughly 20,000 clones, about 81% detected once. Sample: peripheral blood, taken before any cancer treatment. These receptors originate from a man aged 40 to 70 with stage I lung adenocarcinoma.

V gene TRBV9 combines with J gene TRBJ2-5; 7 bases map to TRBD2. Germline values: CDR1 SGDLS, CDR2 YYNGEE. CDR3 length: 14 residues. V dropped 4 bases and J dropped 6; count of bases not matched to a gene: 9. This CDR3 is CASSPLGGVKTQYF. The CDR3 coding sequence is TGTGCCAGCAGCCCGTTGGGGGGGGTGAAGACCCAGTACTTC.

V gene TRBV11-1 combines with J gene TRBJ2-5; TRBD2 agrees at 13 bases. The CDR3 covers 16 residues. With V trimmed by 5 bases and J by 2 bases, 5 bases remained unmatched. Germline loops: CDR1 SGHAT, CDR2 FQDESV (reference sequence). The CDR3 is CASSPWTSGRQETQYF. The CDR3 DNA sequence: TGTGCCAGCAGCCCTTGGACTAGCGGGAGACAAGAGACCCAGTACTTC.

The chain combines TRBV30 with TRBJ1-6, with D unclear. The CDR3 spans 17 residues. Trimming left V 0 bases short and J 0 bases short, with 12 bases between. Germline CDR1 reads GTSNPN; CDR2 reads SVGIG (reference sequence). The CDR3 is CAWSVGGPGSYNSPLHF. CDR3 sequence (DNA): TGTGCCTGGAGTGTCGGAGGTCCTGGCTCCTATAATTCACCCCTCCACTTT.

This chain connects TRBV2 to TRBJ2-2, with D unresolved. CDR3 length equals 14 residues. With 5 bases removed from V and 1 base from J, the gap between germline ends came to 8 bases. The germline CDR1 and CDR2 sequences are SNHLY and FYNNEI. The CDR3 coding sequence is TGTGCCAGCAGTCTTATAGAGAACACCGGGGAGCTGTTTTTT. Protein sequence: CASSLIENTGELFF.

The chain joins TRBV5-1 to TRBJ1-5; 12 bases are shared with TRBD1. Germline V gene data show CDR1 as SGHRS and CDR2 as YFSETQ. This CDR3 has 17 residues. Trimming at V came to 4 bases and at J to 3 bases, leaving 8 bases not matched to a gene. CDR3 amino acids: CASSPGTGGSFNQPQHF. CDR3 sequence (DNA): TGCGCCAGCAGCCCCGGGACAGGGGGCAGTTTCAATCAGCCCCAGCATTTT. The entire variable domain, with the rest obtained from reference TRBV5-1 and TRBJ1-5, is as follows: KAGVTQTPRYLIKTRGQQVTLSCSPISGHRSVSWYQQTPGQGLQFLFEYFSETQRNKGNFPGRFSGRQFSNSRSEMNVSTLELGDSALYLCASSPGTGGSFNQPQHFGDGTRLSIL.

The chain joins TRBV28 to TRBJ2-5, with 11 bases that match TRBD2. Germline V lookup: CDR1 MDHEN, CDR2 SYDVKM. This CDR3 spans 18 amino acids. Trimming took 2 bases from V and 5 from J; bases not matched to a gene: 13. As DNA, the CDR3 is TGTGCCAGCAGTTTAAGAGTTTCTAGCGGGAGGATCGGGGAGACCCAGTACTTC. Translated, it gives CASSLRVSSGRIGETQYF.

This clone was observed a single time. The V and J genes are TRBV2 and TRBJ1-6; a possible D gene is TRBD1 (6 bases). The V and J ends lost 11 bases and 10 bases respectively, with 15 bases between them. CDR1 is SNHLY, CDR2 FYNNEI, per germline. The CDR3 totals 12 residues. CDR3 nucleotides: TGTGCCGTACAGGGTTCAGGATCACCCCTCCACTTT. Translation: CAVQGSGSPLHF.

This CDR3 reads CASSTLYGYTF. The CDR3 nucleotides are TGCGCCAGTTCGACGCTCTATGGCTACACCTTC. The chain joins TRBV10-1 to TRBJ1-2; D is uncertain. Germline-derived CDR1 and CDR2 are WNHNN and SYGVQD (reference sequence). The CDR3 consists of 11 residues. V was trimmed by 9 bases and J by 4 bases, leaving 9 bases between them.

The CDR3 nucleotides are TGTGCCAGTCGCCTCGGGGCGGTGCGCACAGATACGCAGTATTTT. Protein sequence: CASRLGAVRTDTQYF. The J gene is TRBJ2-3, the V gene TRBV19; either TRBD1 or TRBD2 may supply D (5 bases each). Trimming cost V 8 bases and J 1 base, with 16 bases left between them. The CDR3 is 15 amino acids. Germline V gene lookup returns CDR1 LNHDA and CDR2 SQIVND (reference sequence).

V usage is TRBV2 and J usage is TRBJ1-1; D is undetermined. V gave up 4 bases and J gave up 0 bases, with 6 bases separating them. Germline V lookup: CDR1 SNHLY, CDR2 FYNNEI. CDR3 length equals 13 residues. The CDR3: CASSADLNTEAFF. CDR3 DNA: TGTGCCAGCAGTGCCGATCTGAACACTGAAGCTTTCTTT.

This clone was observed once. The CDR3 reads CASNSGSGANVLTF. As DNA, the CDR3 is TGTGCCAGTAATTCGGGGTCTGGGGCCAACGTCCTGACTTTC. The chain has TRBV19 and TRBJ2-6, with D perhaps TRBD2 (5 bases). In germline, CDR1 is LNHDA, CDR2 SQIVND (reference sequence). Trimming shortened V by 7 bases and J by 1 base, and 8 bases separated the two germline ends. CDR3 length: 14 amino acids.

With regard to this clone: Germline and junction disagree at one end, which may indicate a read error. The chain carries TRBV28 and TRBJ2-2; possibly TRBD2 for D (5 bases). This CDR3 is built from 13 residues. Germline assignment: CDR1 MDHEN and CDR2 SYDVKM. CDR3 residues: CASSFQPSRGAVF. The CDR3 nucleotides are TGTGCCAGCTCCTTTCAACCGTCCCGGGGAGCTGTTTTT.

The rearrangement links TRBV7-8 to TRBJ2-3, with 10 bases that match TRBD2. Germline CDR1 and CDR2: SGHVS and FQNEAQ. Germline trimming cut 6 bases from V and 0 bases from J; bases unmatched to any gene: 9. CDR3 length: 17 residues. The CDR3 loop is CASRNLAGASSTDTQYF. Here the CDR3 DNA reads TGTGCCAGCAGAAATCTAGCGGGAGCATCTAGCACAGATACGCAGTATTTT.

The chain carries TRBV5-1 and TRBJ2-1, with D maybe TRBD1 (6 bases). V dropped 6 bases and J dropped 9 bases, with 25 bases sitting between them. The CDR3 loop spans 16 amino acids. Per germline, CDR1 SGHRS and CDR2 YFSETQ. CDR3 sequence: CASMASRAGALGEQFF. The CDR3 DNA reads as TGCGCCAGCATGGCCTCTCGGGCAGGGGCCCTCGGTGAGCAGTTCTTC.

The chain uses TRBV9 and TRBJ1-2; TRBD1 aligns across 7 bases. Per germline, CDR1 SGDLS and CDR2 YYNGEE. The junction had 12 bases not matched to a gene; V was cut back by 0 bases and J by 4 bases. The CDR3 is 17 residues long. The CDR3 reads CASSVDWGDSNSYGYTF. CDR3 nucleotide sequence: TGTGCCAGCAGCGTAGATTGGGGGGACAGTAACTCCTATGGCTACACCTTC.

The table lists this clone with a few counts. V gene TRBV6-6 combines with J gene TRBJ1-4, with D unresolved. From germline, CDR1 is MNHNY and CDR2 SVGAGI (reference sequence). Trimming cost V 5 bases and J 0 bases, with 7 bases left between them. The CDR3 extends over 14 amino acids. The CDR3: CASSEPATNEKLFF. The CDR3 nucleotides read TGTGCCAGCAGTGAGCCTGCAACTAATGAAAAACTGTTTTTT.

The chain employs TRBV6-5 and TRBJ2-7; no definite D call. V was pared by 6 bases and J by 4 bases, with 13 bases between. Germline-derived CDR1 and CDR2 are MNHEY and SVGAGI. The CDR3 consists of 13 residues. CDR3 protein: CASRRMDGYEQYF. The CDR3 nucleotides read TGTGCCAGCAGACGAATGGACGGATACGAGCAGTACTTC.

This rearrangement joins TRBV2 to TRBJ2-5, with D uncertain. CDR1 is SNHLY and CDR2 is FYNNEI in the germline V gene. The CDR3 spans 11 residues. Trimming left V 4 bases short and J 1 base short, with 1 base between. The CDR3 coding sequence is TGTGCCAGCAGTGCCCAAGAGACCCAGTACTTC. This sequence encodes CASSAQETQYF.

The chain links TRBV4-1 to TRBJ2-5; 10 nucleotides agree with TRBD1. The CDR3 extends over 16 amino acids. Germline CDR1 is MGHRA and CDR2 is YSYEKL. V lost 0 bases and J lost 5; bases outside the gene matches: 6. The CDR3: CASSQEWGQGMETQYF. The DNA of the CDR3 is TGCGCCAGCAGCCAAGAATGGGGACAGGGGATGGAGACCCAGTACTTC.

The chain combines TRBV28 with TRBJ2-7; 11 bases are shared with TRBD2. CDR1 is MDHEN and CDR2 is SYDVKM in the germline V gene. With V trimmed by 6 bases and J by 4 bases, 8 bases remained unmatched. The CDR3 is made up of 15 amino acids. CDR3 sequence reads: CASSHGLAGSYEQYF. The CDR3 nucleotides read TGTGCCAGCAGCCATGGACTAGCGGGTAGTTACGAGCAGTACTTC.

The V gene is TRBV29-1, the J gene TRBJ1-2; unclear D gene. CDR1 and CDR2 (germline): SQVTM, ANQGSEA. The CDR3 has 12 residues. V lost 7 bases to trimming and J lost 0 bases, with 9 bases between them. In nucleotides, the CDR3 is TGCAGCGCCCGGGTAACTAACTATGGCTACACCTTC. Protein product: CSARVTNYGYTF.

V gene TRBV5-1 combines with J gene TRBJ1-2; maybe TRBD1 (5 bases). Between the trimmed V and J ends, which lost 4 bases and 6 bases, there was a span of 19 bases. The germline V gene encodes CDR1 SGHRS and CDR2 YFSETQ. This CDR3 spans 15 amino acids. The CDR3 loop is CASSPYGGEWDGYTF. DNA of the CDR3: TGCGCCAGCAGCCCGTACGGAGGGGAGTGGGATGGCTACACCTTC.

V gene TRBV6-5 combines with J gene TRBJ1-4; D ambiguous. V was pared by 8 bases and J by 3 bases, with 16 bases between. The V gene's germline CDR1 is MNHEY and CDR2 SVGAGI. The CDR3 covers 15 residues. This CDR3 is CASGNPGVSNEKLFF. The CDR3 DNA is TGTGCCAGCGGTAACCCCGGGGTGTCTAATGAAAAACTGTTTTTT.

V and J are TRBV27 and TRBJ2-1; D is unresolved. V was trimmed by 4 bases and J by 5 bases, leaving 12 bases between them. Germline loops: CDR1 MNHEY, CDR2 SMNVEV (reference sequence). There are 14 residues in the CDR3. CDR3 amino acids: CASSYMTTNNEQFF. The DNA of the CDR3 is TGTGCCAGCAGTTACATGACCACGAACAATGAGCAGTTCTTC.

This clone came up a few times. The rearrangement links TRBV7-9 to TRBJ1-1; D gene uncertain. Between the trimmed V and J ends, which lost 1 base and 4 bases, there was a span of 16 bases. This CDR3 comprises 16 residues. Germline V gene sequence: CDR1 SEHNR, CDR2 FQNEAQ (reference sequence). The CDR3: CASSLGNLGLPTEAFF. CDR3 coding DNA: TGTGCCAGCAGCTTAGGGAACTTGGGGTTACCCACTGAAGCTTTCTTT.